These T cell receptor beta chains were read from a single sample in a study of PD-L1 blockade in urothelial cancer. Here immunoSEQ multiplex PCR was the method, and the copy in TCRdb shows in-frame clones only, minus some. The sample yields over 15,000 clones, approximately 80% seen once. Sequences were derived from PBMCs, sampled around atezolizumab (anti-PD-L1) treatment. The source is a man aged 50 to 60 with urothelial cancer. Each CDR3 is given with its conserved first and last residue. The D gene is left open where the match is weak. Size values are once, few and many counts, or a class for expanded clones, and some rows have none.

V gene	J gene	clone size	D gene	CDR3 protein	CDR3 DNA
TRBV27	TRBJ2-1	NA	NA	CAGSWTGRISYNEQFF	TGTGCCGGCAGTTGGACGGGGAGAATCTCCTACAATGAGCAGTTCTTC
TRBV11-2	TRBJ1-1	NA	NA	CASHPPGSGTEAFF	TGTGCCAGCCACCCCCCGGGGTCAGGCACTGAAGCTTTCTTT
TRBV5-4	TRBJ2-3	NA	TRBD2	CASSLPGLAIRTDTQYF	TGTGCCAGCAGCTTACCGGGACTAGCGATTCGCACAGATACGCAGTATTTT
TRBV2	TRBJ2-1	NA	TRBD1	CASNRDRDNEQFF	TGTGCCAGTAACCGGGACAGAGACAATGAGCAGTTCTTC
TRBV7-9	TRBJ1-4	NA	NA	CASSLTSNEKLFF	TGTGCCAGCAGCTTAACCAGTAATGAAAAACTGTTTTTT
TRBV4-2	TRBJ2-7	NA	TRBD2	CASSQDLAGGRVEQYF	TGTGCCAGCAGCCAAGATTTAGCGGGGGGGCGGGTGGAGCAGTACTTC
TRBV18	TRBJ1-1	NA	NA	CASSPLGQQNTEAFF	TGTGCCAGCTCACCCCTTGGACAGCAGAACACTGAAGCTTTCTTT
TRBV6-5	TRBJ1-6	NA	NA	CASSVGGSPLHF	TGTGCCAGCAGCGTAGGGGGTTCACCCCTCCACTTT
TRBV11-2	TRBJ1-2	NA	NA	CASSHPNAGAYGYTF	TGTGCCAGCAGCCATCCGAACGCAGGGGCCTATGGCTACACCTTC
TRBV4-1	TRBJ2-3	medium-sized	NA	CASSLADTQYF	TGCGCCAGCAGCCTAGCAGATACGCAGTATTTT
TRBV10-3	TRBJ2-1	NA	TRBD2	CAISEGSGLAGGGEQFF	TGTGCCATCAGTGAGGGGTCGGGACTAGCGGGAGGGGGTGAGCAGTTCTTC
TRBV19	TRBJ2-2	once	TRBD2	CASSIFSGGTGELFF	TGTGCCAGTAGTATCTTTAGCGGGGGCACCGGGGAGCTGTTTTTT
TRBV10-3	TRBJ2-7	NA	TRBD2	CAISRTSGYEQYF	TGTGCCATCAGCAGGACTAGCGGATACGAGCAGTACTTC
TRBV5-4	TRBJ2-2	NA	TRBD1	CASSLWGTGGTGELFF	TGTGCCAGCAGCCTGTGGGGGACAGGGGGAACCGGGGAGCTGTTTTTT
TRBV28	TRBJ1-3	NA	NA	CASSLMSSGNTIYF	TGTGCCAGCAGTTTGATGAGCTCTGGAAACACCATATATTTT
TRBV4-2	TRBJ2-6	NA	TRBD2	CASSRLAGGGANVLTF	TGTGCCAGCAGCCGGCTAGCGGGAGGAGGGGCCAACGTCCTGACTTTC
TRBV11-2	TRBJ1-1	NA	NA	CASSRLDRLQAFF	TGTGCCAGCAGCCGGTTAGACAGGTTGCAAGCTTTCTTT
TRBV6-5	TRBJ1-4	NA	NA	CASTPGGKNEKLFF	TGTGCCAGCACACCCGGAGGGAAAAATGAAAAACTGTTTTTT
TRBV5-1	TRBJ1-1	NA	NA	CASSLRGGVNTEAFF	TGCGCCAGCAGCCTGAGAGGCGGGGTGAACACTGAAGCTTTCTTT
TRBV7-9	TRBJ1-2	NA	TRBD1	CASSLGTGTEVRYGYTF	TGTGCCAGCAGCTTAGGGACCGGGACAGAGGTTCGATATGGCTACACCTTC
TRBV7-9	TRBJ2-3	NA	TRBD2	CASSAGLAATDTQYF	TGTGCCAGCAGCGCGGGACTAGCGGCCACAGATACGCAGTATTTT
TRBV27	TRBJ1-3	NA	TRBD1	CASSPQGVGNTIYF	TGTGCCAGCAGCCCCCAGGGGGTCGGAAACACCATATATTTT
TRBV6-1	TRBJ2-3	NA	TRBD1	CASTHGQGSTDTQYF	TGTGCCAGCACCCACGGACAGGGTAGCACAGATACGCAGTATTTT
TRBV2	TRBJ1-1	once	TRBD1	CASSGGQGGITEAFF	TGTGCCAGCAGTGGCGGACAGGGAGGGATCACTGAAGCTTTCTTT
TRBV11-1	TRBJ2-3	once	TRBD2	CASSLATSGRTDTQYF	TGTGCCAGCAGCCTCGCGACTAGCGGGAGGACAGATACGCAGTATTTT
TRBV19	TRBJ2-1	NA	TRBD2	CASARVASGSYNEQFF	TGTGCCAGTGCACGGGTGGCTAGCGGTTCCTACAATGAGCAGTTCTTC
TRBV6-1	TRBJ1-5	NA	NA	CASTKDRNQPQHF	TGTGCCAGCACTAAAGACAGGAATCAGCCCCAGCATTTT
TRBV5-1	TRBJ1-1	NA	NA	CASSLSQLGTGFSFTEAFF	TGCGCCAGCAGCTTGAGCCAGTTGGGCACAGGTTTCAGCTTCACTGAAGCTTTCTTT
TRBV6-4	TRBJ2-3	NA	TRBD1	CASSDSSNRGDTQYF	TGTGCCAGCAGTGACTCGAGCAACAGGGGGGATACGCAGTATTTT
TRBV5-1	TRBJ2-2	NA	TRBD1	CASSFLGTGAVGELFF	TGCGCCAGCAGCTTTTTAGGGACAGGGGCGGTCGGGGAGCTGTTTTTT
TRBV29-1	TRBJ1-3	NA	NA	CSVSLGNTIYF	TGCAGCGTTTCATTGGGAAACACCATATATTTT
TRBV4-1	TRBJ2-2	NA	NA	CASSQVDTNTGELFF	TGCGCCAGCAGCCAAGTCGACACGAACACCGGGGAGCTGTTTTTT
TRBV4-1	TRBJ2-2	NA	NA	CASSQDRSRLNTGELFF	TGCGCCAGCAGCCAAGATAGAAGTAGACTAAACACCGGGGAGCTGTTTTTT
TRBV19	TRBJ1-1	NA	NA	CASSMTGDTEAFF	TGTGCCAGTAGTATGACCGGGGACACTGAAGCTTTCTTT
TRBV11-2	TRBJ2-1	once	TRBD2	CASSELSGRGSEQFF	TGTGCCAGCAGCGAACTAAGCGGGAGGGGAAGTGAGCAGTTCTTC
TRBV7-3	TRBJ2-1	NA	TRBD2	CASSTAGSDDEQFF	TGTGCCAGCAGCACAGCGGGGTCCGACGATGAGCAGTTCTTC
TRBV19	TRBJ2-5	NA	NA	CASSLGLRETQYF	TGTGCCAGTAGTCTTGGACTCAGAGAGACCCAGTACTTC
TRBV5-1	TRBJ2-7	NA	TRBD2	CASSGRALEQYF	TGCGCCAGCAGCGGGAGGGCCCTCGAGCAGTACTTC